This is a list of T cell receptor beta chains from one sample in a study of PD-L1 blockade in urothelial cancer. Measured with immunoSEQ multiplex PCR; TCRdb has only the in-frame clones, and not every one. Altogether 50,000 to 65,000 clones are present, about 86% being singletons, with the ten largest covering 2.5% to 4%. The sample in question was PBMCs, obtained around atezolizumab (anti-PD-L1) treatment. These receptors were taken from a man aged 70-80 years with urothelial cancer. The conserved cysteine and the conserved F or W are not part of the CDR3 here.

j_gene	v_gene	CDR3aa
TRBJ2-7	TRBV5-1	ASSLEGEHEQY
TRBJ2-2	TRBV4-2	ASSQGPAANSPGELF
TRBJ2-7	TRBV25-1	ASSPEDYEQY
TRBJ1-1	TRBV9	ASSPGQGGSEAF
TRBJ1-4	TRBV25-1	ASRDRGLVEEKLF
TRBJ2-1	TRBV10-3	AISYTSGRARNEQF
TRBJ2-4	TRBV19	ASSDRDRALIAKNIQY
TRBJ1-4	TRBV5-8	ASSLNRAAGEKLF
TRBJ2-7	TRBV5-6	ASSLVGTGLAYEQY
TRBJ2-4	TRBV7-9	ASSWGQDIQY
TRBJ1-2	TRBV25-1	ASSTDRQGFGGYT
TRBJ2-7	TRBV19	ASRRGTGGYEQY
TRBJ2-7	TRBV30	AWANDYEQY
TRBJ2-7	TRBV30	AWSVLAGESEQY
TRBJ2-1	TRBV7-2	ASNLGGGAPSNEQF
TRBJ1-1	TRBV2	ASREGARATEAF
TRBJ1-1	TRBV5-1	ASSLGQGARGEAF
TRBJ2-3	TRBV29-1	SVFVGERTDTQY
TRBJ1-2	TRBV5-6	ASSLVEGANYGYT
TRBJ1-1	TRBV6-1	ASRERQSFTEAF
TRBJ1-4	TRBV9	ASSARQGANEKLF
TRBJ2-3	TRBV2	ASRTPRGGGRSTDTQY
TRBJ2-1	TRBV7-8	ASSPRWGQGGGEQF
TRBJ2-1	TRBV7-9	ASSSARLAGGPYNEQF
TRBJ2-5	TRBV28	ASSFTSPETQY
TRBJ2-3	TRBV5-4	ASSLSSGRINTQY
TRBJ2-3	TRBV5-4	ASSLKREGLGGDTQY
TRBJ1-2	TRBV28	ASTTSPLNYGYT
TRBJ2-1	TRBV27	ASSSGLYNEQF
TRBJ2-1	TRBV25-1	ASSEGVGSSYNEQF
TRBJ1-2	TRBV18	ASSLGQRYGYT
TRBJ2-7	TRBV6-1	ASGTQDHEQY
TRBJ1-2	TRBV11-2	ASSLGVQRGYT
TRBJ2-7	TRBV7-2	ASSLGQATSYEQY
TRBJ2-3	TRBV6-6	ASRNSGIGDTQY
TRBJ2-2	TRBV6-5	ASRTGTRPTGELF
TRBJ2-7	TRBV7-9	ASSGSSGYSYEQY
TRBJ1-2	TRBV13	ASSVSRGQGGYT
TRBJ2-2	TRBV15	ATSLRLAGVTGELF
TRBJ2-7	TRBV19	ASSISAGVDEQY
TRBJ2-7	TRBV11-2	ASSLAGEIYEQY
TRBJ2-7	TRBV28	ASYPGGARVSSYEQY
TRBJ2-1	TRBV6-4	ASSDRGTSEQF
TRBJ1-1	TRBV6-6	ASSLRQGMNTEAF
TRBJ2-3	TRBV5-1	ASSAAGTPDTQY
TRBJ2-7	TRBV29-1	SVRGLGEQY
TRBJ1-2	TRBV19	ASSLSAGGTLSYGYT
TRBJ2-5	TRBV18	ASSPRETQY
TRBJ2-3	TRBV5-1	ASSFRGSIGGTDTQY
TRBJ1-4	TRBV19	ASSMEHRNEKLF
TRBJ1-3	TRBV6-1	ASSNPGTLNTIY
TRBJ1-4	TRBV29-1	SVGRGLNEKLF
TRBJ2-6	TRBV6-1	ASSQDRVSGANVLT
TRBJ2-3	TRBV5-1	ASSLVGEVNTDTQY
TRBJ1-1	TRBV19	ASSIDQRGWTEAF